The 22 T cell receptor beta chains below were found in one sample sequenced in a study of Ad26.COV2.S vaccination and SARS-CoV-2 variants. TCRdb's table, derived via immunoSEQ multiplex PCR, lists solely in-frame clones and lacks some. The sample holds 150,000 to 200,000 clones, about 83% seen once. The specimen comprised peripheral blood, sampled after recovery from COVID-19. Receptor source: a human donor who had recovered from COVID-19.

V gene TRBV11-1 combines with J gene TRBJ1-4, with TRBD1 identical over 8 bases. After removal of 3 bases from V and 8 bases from J, the junction contained 5 bases not matched to a gene. CDR3 length equals 14 residues. Germline-derived CDR1 and CDR2 are SGHAT and FQDESV (reference sequence). The CDR3 region is CASSFGTGREKLFF. CDR3 coding DNA: TGTGCCAGCAGCTTCGGGACAGGCCGCGAAAAACTGTTTTTT.

V and J are TRBV4-2 and TRBJ2-5; D remains ambiguous. The length of the CDR3 is 11 residues. CDR1 and CDR2 from the germline V gene are LGHNA and YNFKEQ. V lost 3 bases and J 7 bases, leaving 6 bases between the germline ends. This CDR3 reads CASSQRGTQYF. DNA of the CDR3: TGTGCCAGCAGCCAGCGAGGGACCCAGTACTTC.

This chain uses TRBV7-9 with TRBJ1-2; TRBD1 matches at 7 bases. The trim removed 7 bases at V and 5 bases at J, leaving 7 bases unmatched. The germline gives CDR1 SEHNR, CDR2 FQNEAQ (reference sequence). CDR3 length equals 13 residues. The CDR3 DNA is TGTGCCAGCACCCGGGCAGGGGGGTATGGCTACACCTTC. Translated: CASTRAGGYGYTF.

V usage is TRBV18 and J usage is TRBJ2-3, with 11 bases fitting TRBD2. V shed 4 bases and J 5 bases; nucleotides not matched to a gene: 8. The CDR3 covers 16 residues. Looked up from germline, CDR1 is KGHSH and CDR2 is LQKENI. CDR3 bases: TGTGCCAGCTCACTGCTCATAGCGGGAGGGGAAGATACGCAGTATTTT. Translating gives CASSLLIAGGEDTQYF.

This chain joins TRBV29-1 and TRBJ2-7, with 9 positions matching TRBD1. In germline, CDR1 is SQVTM, CDR2 ANQGSEA. The trim removed 6 bases at V and 0 bases at J, leaving 3 bases unmatched. CDR3 length: 13 residues. The CDR3 sequence: CSVGQGYSYEQYF. In nucleotides, the CDR3 is TGCAGCGTCGGACAGGGGTACTCCTACGAGCAGTACTTC.

J is TRBJ1-3 and V is TRBV6-6; D is possibly TRBD1 (5 bases). The V end was cut by 4 bases, the J end by 1 base, with 11 bases between. Germline CDR1 is MNHNY and CDR2 is SVGAGI (reference sequence). The CDR3 is 15 residues long. CDR3 coding DNA: TGTGCCAGCAGTTCCCCAGACAGATCTGGAAACACCATATATTTT. It is translated as CASSSPDRSGNTIYF.

The chain links TRBV9 to TRBJ2-2, with 7 bases fitting TRBD1. CDR3 length equals 15 residues. Germline trimming cut 3 bases from V and 4 bases from J; bases unmatched to any gene: 6. Germline-derived CDR1 and CDR2 are SGDLS and YYNGEE. In DNA, the CDR3 is TGTGCCAGCAGCGGACAGACAGGGCTCACCGGGGAGCTGTTTTTT. It yields the protein CASSGQTGLTGELFF.

This clone appeared once. This sequence joins TRBV7-2 and TRBJ2-7; D is perhaps TRBD1 or TRBD2 (5 bases each). Looked up from germline, CDR1 is SGHTA and CDR2 is FQGNSA. This CDR3 has 17 amino acids. V lost 1 base, J lost 3 bases, and 19 bases lay in between. The CDR3 is CASSLEIPGTRDYEQYF. CDR3 coding DNA: TGTGCCAGCAGCTTAGAGATACCCGGGACCCGTGACTACGAGCAGTACTTC. Full variable domain (missing parts from reference TRBV7-2 and TRBJ2-7): GAGVSQSPSNKVTEKGKDVELRCDPISGHTALYWYRQSLGQGLEFLIYFQGNSAPDKSGLPSDRFSAERTGGSVSTLTIQRTQQEDSAVYLCASSLEIPGTRDYEQYFGPGTRLTVT.

V gene TRBV6-2 or TRBV6-3 combines with J gene TRBJ2-3, with TRBD2 matching 8 bases. The CDR3 contains 17 residues. Germline V gene lookup returns CDR1 MNHEY and CDR2 SVGEGT. V gave up 0 bases and J gave up 2 bases; unmatched junction bases: 7. In DNA, the CDR3 is TGTGCCAGCAGTTACTCTAATCGCGGGGGGCCCACAGATACGCAGTATTTT. Amino acid sequence: CASSYSNRGGPTDTQYF.

The V gene is TRBV18, the J gene TRBJ2-7; TRBD2 is a possible D gene (6 bases). Trimming took off 0 bases at V and 0 bases at J, with 9 bases between the two ends. The V gene's germline CDR1 is KGHSH and CDR2 LQKENI. The CDR3 length is 15 residues. This CDR3 is CASSPPLAASYEQYF. DNA of the CDR3: TGTGCCAGCTCACCACCGTTAGCGGCCTCCTACGAGCAGTACTTC. The full variable domain, in which reference TRBV18 and TRBJ2-7 provide the parts outside the CDR3, is NAGVMQNPRHLVRRRGQEARLRCSPMKGHSHVYWYRQLPEEGLKFMVYLQKENIIDESGMPKERFSAEFPKEGPSILRIQQVVRGDSAAYFCASSPPLAASYEQYFGPGTRLTVT.

The genes are TRBV11-3 and TRBJ1-6; D possibly corresponds to TRBD1 (5 bases). V was cut by 2 bases and J by 7 bases, with 9 bases left in between. The CDR3 is 14 residues long. Germline CDR1 SGHNT, CDR2 YENEEA. The chain's CDR3 is CASSLRGVNSPLHF. The CDR3 DNA is TGTGCCAGCAGCTTAAGAGGGGTCAATTCACCCCTCCACTTT.

The chain couples TRBV7-3 to TRBJ2-7, with 8 bases that match TRBD2. The CDR3 runs to 13 residues. Germline values: CDR1 SGHTA, CDR2 FQGTGA. The J segment lost 3 bases and the V segment lost 3 bases, leaving 1 base of the junction unmatched. The CDR3 spells CASSFAGGYEQYF. CDR3 DNA sequence: TGTGCCAGCAGCTTCGCGGGGGGCTACGAGCAGTACTTC.

The gene calls are TRBV28 and TRBJ1-1; D perhaps matches TRBD1 (5 bases). V lost 1 base to trimming and J lost 1 base, with 10 bases between them. Per the germline V gene, CDR1 is MDHEN and CDR2 is SYDVKM. The CDR3 consists of 15 residues. The CDR3 DNA sequence: TGTGCCAGCAGTTTATCCACAGGCGAGAACACTGAAGCTTTCTTT. The encoded protein is CASSLSTGENTEAFF.

The chain has TRBV18 and TRBJ2-1; D perhaps matches TRBD1 (6 bases). The CDR3 length is 15 residues. Between the trimmed V and J ends, which lost 5 bases and 5 bases, there was a span of 16 bases. Per the germline V gene, CDR1 is KGHSH and CDR2 is LQKENI. The DNA for the CDR3 is TGTGCCAGCTCAGTGGGGGCAGGCCCACACAATGAGCAGTTCTTC. Amino acid sequence: CASSVGAGPHNEQFF. The full variable domain, completed using reference TRBV18 and TRBJ2-1, is NAGVMQNPRHLVRRRGQEARLRCSPMKGHSHVYWYRQLPEEGLKFMVYLQKENIIDESGMPKERFSAEFPKEGPSILRIQQVVRGDSAAYFCASSVGAGPHNEQFFGPGTRLTVL.

This sequence joins TRBV24-1 and TRBJ2-3, with D unresolved. The CDR3 extends over 13 amino acids. The germline V gene has CDR1 KGHDR and CDR2 SFDVKD. The germline V and J ends were trimmed by 4 bases and 2 bases, with 6 bases remaining between them. The chain's CDR3 is CATSDGYTDTQYF. The CDR3 DNA reads as TGTGCCACCAGTGACGGATACACAGATACGCAGTATTTT.

This chain uses TRBV11-2 with TRBJ1-1; D perhaps matches TRBD1 (5 bases). The CDR3 covers 14 residues. Germline CDR1 SGHAT, CDR2 FQNNGV. The V gene lost 1 base and the J gene lost 1 base, with 7 bases spanning the gap. CDR3 DNA sequence: TGTGCCAGCAGCTTAGCAGGGTCGAACACTGAAGCTTTCTTT. This translates into CASSLAGSNTEAFF.

This chain connects TRBV6-6 to TRBJ2-1, with a tentative D call TRBD2 (6 bases). V lost 6 bases and J 5 bases, leaving 20 bases between the germline ends. Germline CDR1 and CDR2: MNHNY and SVGAGI (reference sequence). The CDR3 runs to 16 residues. The DNA for the CDR3 is TGTGCCAGCAGGGGAAGACCGGGACTGCGAGACAATGAGCAGTTCTTC. Its protein is CASRGRPGLRDNEQFF.

The chain has TRBV5-1 and TRBJ2-7, with TRBD2 matching over 10 bases. This CDR3 spans 14 amino acids. Germline trimming cut 5 bases from V and 7 bases from J; bases unmatched to any gene: 9. Per the germline V gene, CDR1 is SGHRS and CDR2 is YFSETQ. The CDR3 here is CASRKAGGREEQYF. CDR3 DNA sequence: TGCGCCAGCAGGAAAGCGGGAGGGCGGGAAGAGCAGTACTTC.

V gene TRBV7-8 combines with J gene TRBJ2-7; D unresolved. The CDR3 runs 12 residues. In germline, CDR1 is SGHVS, CDR2 FQNEAQ. The V end was cut by 5 bases, the J end by 4 bases, with 9 bases between. DNA for the CDR3: TGTGCCAGCAGCCCCCGTGTGTACGAGCAGTACTTC. It yields the protein CASSPRVYEQYF.

The chain combines TRBV12-2 with TRBJ2-1. TRBV12-2 is an annotated pseudogene. This CDR3 has 10 amino acids. The DNA for the CDR3 is TGTGCAAGTCGCCCACATGAGCAGTTCTTC. Its protein is CASRPHEQFF.

The chain carries TRBV2 and TRBJ2-3; perhaps TRBD2 as D (5 bases). The CDR3 is 14 residues long. Germline lookup yields CDR1 SNHLY and CDR2 FYNNEI. The ends were cut back, 9 bases at V and 3 bases at J, with 16 bases in the middle. The CDR3 is CASEAAGSTDTQYF. The CDR3 DNA follows: TGTGCCAGTGAAGCGGCAGGTTCAACAGATACGCAGTATTTT.

The J gene is TRBJ2-5, the V gene TRBV7-2; D unresolved. The CDR3 runs 12 residues. V dropped 5 bases and J dropped 5 bases, with 9 bases sitting between them. CDR1 and CDR2 from the germline V gene are SGHTA and FQGNSA. This CDR3 reads CASSEERETQYF. The CDR3 nucleotides are TGTGCCAGCAGCGAGGAGAGGGAGACCCAGTACTTC. The full variable domain, in which reference TRBV7-2 and TRBJ2-5 provide the parts outside the CDR3, is GAGVSQSPSNKVTEKGKDVELRCDPISGHTALYWYRQSLGQGLEFLIYFQGNSAPDKSGLPSDRFSAERTGGSVSTLTIQRTQQEDSAVYLCASSEERETQYFGPGTRLLVL.